This T cell receptor beta chain was profiled in a study of beta chain features in type 1 diabetes (dated by TCRdb to 2017 to 2018). Looking at the study overall: Mean age, gender distribution, total cell number and subset yield were not different between patients and healthy donors. A total of just under 110,000,000 sorted cells were examined across all samples, and RNA yield correlated strongly with the number of cells per subset. Regulatory and stem cell-like memory subsets were isolated from only 8 patients and about 8 healthy donors, whereas naive and central memory subsets came from all 30 or so donors. In the study, TCRB repertoires of sorted circulating CD4+ T cell subsets from recently diagnosed type 1 diabetes patients were compared with those of matched healthy donors.

V is pared back by 5 bases and J by 2 bases, with 9 bases lying between the germline termini. Including the terminal cysteine and phenylalanine, the CDR3 comprises 13 residues. Left in the record is the CDR3 DNA by itself, 39 bases read in frame from the first base. CDR1 and CDR2, looked up from the germline V gene, are SGHTA and FQGNSA. The entire amount of isolated RNA was reverse transcribed using the High Capacity cDNA Reverse Transcription Kit, so the sequenced TCRB transcripts were expressed ones. Naive, central memory and regulatory T cell samples underwent deep immunoSEQ sequencing, averaging around 3.9 million total reads per sample. Sorted cells were lysed in RLT buffer, and RNA was extracted using DNase-treated RNeasy Micro or Mini kits according to cell number. To prevent cross-contamination, each cell subset was processed individually, whereas patient and healthy donor samples were processed jointly. TCRB sequences were amplified from cDNA with the immunoSEQ multiplex PCR, producing 87-bp fragments spanning the CDR3 region. The amplicons were sequenced using the Illumina HiSeq platform. As for the original processing: Synthetic template baselines were used to correct PCR bias computationally, reads within Hamming distance 2 were collapsed together, and singletons that could not be merged were discarded. Reads were aligned against IMGT to assign V, D and J genes, CDR3 length and insertions or deletions at six rearrangement sites. Clonotype counts were normalized to sorted cell number within each subset before computing true diversity and Gini coefficients with the tcR R package. The overlap coefficient, calculated on TCRB nucleotide sequences, was used to quantify repertoire sharing. Out-of-frame TCRB sequences from naive cells were analyzed as a proxy for the pre-selection repertoire. Entries here come from immuneACCESS through TCRdb and include only in-frame sequences with V and J called. Some clones fail to appear in such tables; in the studies checked, an unresolved V gene covers under half of the shortfall, and the cause of the remainder is unknown. V and J calls and clone size follow that table, whereas D and trimming were derived from the DNA. For this sample there are 300,000 to 400,000 clones; less than 15% appear just once. The ten largest clones add up to roughly 0.015% of the sample.

Each donor gave one peripheral blood draw, averaging approximately 0.12 L, which was collected into heparinised tubes. A BD FACSAria II was used to sort naive, central memory, regulatory and stem cell-like memory CD4+ T cells with a panel that included CD45RO, CCR7, CD25, CD127, CD95 and CD27. A purity above 95% was achieved for all sorted populations. PBMCs were isolated right away by Lymphoprep density gradient centrifugation and were stained directly, without culture. Samples were stained and sorted in pairs, with one healthy donor and one patient per experiment, so that batch effects were minimized. This clone was detected only a few times. Its antigen remains unidentified. Base qualities are not provided; no much larger clone lies one nucleotide away. The paper as a whole reports these results and caveats: Because cDNA was sequenced instead of genomic DNA, activated cells with high expression could be over-represented, although the groups did not differ in activation or CD3 levels. Patients with type 1 diabetes made fewer insertions and deleted more nucleotides at VDJ recombination sites, implying thymic rearrangement abnormalities. PCR might favor shorter templates, but patient and control samples were amplified and corrected together, so any skew would affect both groups equally. Only small numbers of individuals were included in the HLA sub-analyses, which left unresolved whether HLA type had any influence on TCRB rearrangement. Type 1 diabetes patients showed a moderate but significant shortening of TCRB CDR3 length in all four CD4+ subsets. Naive, central memory and regulatory TCRB repertoires appeared to be more alike among patients than among healthy donors.

This TCR was recovered from a woman younger than 30 with type 1 diabetes. The sequenced material came from naive CD4+ T cells from blood. The cell subset or site tag for this specimen amounts to: true naive CD4+ T cells. The sequence joins TRBV7-2 to TRBJ1-1; the D gene is unclear. This receptor carries the CDR3 CASSQYRNTEAFF. At the DNA level, the sequence is TGTGCCAGCAGCCAATACAGAAACACTGAAGCTTTCTTT.